This T cell receptor beta chain was sequenced in a study of beta chain features in type 1 diabetes. The wider study: Cell yields, gender and age were comparable in patients and healthy donors.

Expressed TCRB transcripts were sequenced after all isolated RNA was converted to cDNA. Method: immunoSEQ multiplex PCR; TCRdb's copy keeps in-frame clones and lacks some. The data contain over 350,000 clones, about 15% of them seen just once; the ten biggest clones take up around 0.02%. Per the germline V gene, CDR1 is SEHNR and CDR2 is FQNEAQ (reference sequence). The CDR3 totals 11 residues. Losses at the gene ends were 6 bases for V and 13 bases for J; bases not matched to a gene: 6. Sequencing was done on a sample of naive CD4+ T cells from blood. The origin of this receptor is a woman under 30 in good health. The chain carries TRBV7-9 and TRBJ2-5; 9 nucleotides agree with TRBD1. CDR3 sequence reads: CASSPGQGVYF. The CDR3 DNA reads as TGTGCCAGCAGTCCGGGACAGGGAGTGTACTTC.